Sequencing of this TCR beta chain was carried out in a study of blood T cell repertoires in COVID-19. Study summary: From T cells, B-cell-depleted T cells, or PBMCs came the material, which was cDNA or gDNA.

In the original workflow: Using reference gene primer amplification, nucleated cell counts were estimated. The method was immunoSEQ multiplex PCR; TCRdb's version includes in-frame clones alone and lacks a portion of them. V, J and clone size were drawn from that table, and D and trimming were deduced from the DNA. Of some 150,000 clones in the sample, approximately 85% were seen once. With V trimmed by 3 bases and J by 9 bases, 9 bases remained unmatched. This CDR3 spans 14 amino acids. Germline CDR1 MNHNS, CDR2 SASEGT. Sample: peripheral blood. V gene TRBV6-1 combines with J gene TRBJ2-7; 9 bases fit TRBD2. This clonotype originated in a human donor with acute or convalescent COVID-19. The donor label of this sample is uncertain. The DNA for the CDR3 is TGTGCCAGCAGTGAGTCCCTAGCGGGGTGGATGCAGTACGTC. Translation: CASSESLAGWMQYV.